The entry below gives a single TCR beta chain sequence along with its context. Clones were read by immunoSEQ multiplex PCR, and TCRdb kept only the in-frame ones, dropping some. The sample includes fewer than 9,500 clones, around 72% of them seen just once. This entry comes from a study of tissue T cells after allogeneic stem cell transplantation. Trimming removed 4 bases from V and 3 bases from J, with 7 bases in between. The CDR3 extends over 13 amino acids. Germline values: CDR1 MGHRA, CDR2 YSYEKL. The chain carries TRBV4-1 and TRBJ1-5, with D uncertain. This sequence originates from an older male patient with steroid-refractory graft-versus-host disease after an allogeneic stem cell transplant. Part of the T cell pool may stem from the graft donor. Material: skin, obtained at autopsy. CDR3 nucleotides: TGCGCCAGCAGCCTTGGGGTCAATCAGCCCCAGCATTTT. Protein sequence: CASSLGVNQPQHF.